This T cell receptor beta chain emerged from a study of CD4 T cells in relation to SARS-CoV-2 and coronaviruses. Study details: The HLA restriction of the shared crossreactive spike epitopes was mapped. Study observations and caveats: SARS-CoV-2-driven expansion was significantly weaker in crossreactive than monoreactive clones.

TCRdb's copy holds only in-frame clones and misses some; the assay was immunoSEQ multiplex PCR. The table lists under 20,000 clones, around 79% of them singletons. Unexposed donor CD4+ T cells date from about 2010-2019, before the COVID-19 pandemic. The cells were cultured for about 10 days before CD4+ T cells were isolated. Cells permitting, SARS-CoV-2 S/N and four cold-coronavirus spikes were tested on unexposed-donor CD4+ T cells. This CDR3 has 16 amino acids. Germline trimming cut 3 bases from V and 2 bases from J; bases unmatched to any gene: 6. Germline assignment: CDR1 SGDLS and CDR2 YYNGEE. As to this clone: Its antigen is as yet unknown.

This sequence joins TRBV9 and TRBJ2-1; TRBD2 matches 9 bases. Sequenced material: CD4+ T cells from PBMCs, cultured in vitro. This receptor was taken from a human donor in good health. CDR3 bases: TGTGCCAGCAGCGCCCGCCTAGCGGGACCCTACAATGAGCAGTTCTTC. It yields the protein CASSARLAGPYNEQFF.